The 4 T cell receptor beta chains reported below all come from one sample, sequenced in a study of cytomegalovirus exposure and HLA in healthy donors. A multiplex PCR was run with 60 Vbeta primers and 13 Jbeta primers. Here immunoSEQ multiplex PCR was the method, and the copy in TCRdb shows in-frame clones only, minus some. The sample lists 97,000 or so clones, roughly 10% occurring once. Sequencing was done on a sample of PBMCs. The receptors stem from a man aged 45-65 years in good health and CMV-seropositive.

With respect to this clone: One end of the junction does not line up with germline, which may come from a read error. The chain couples TRBV7-7 to TRBJ2-1; tentatively, D is TRBD2 (5 bases). Germline lookup yields CDR1 SSHAT and CDR2 FNYEAQ (reference sequence). The CDR3 totals 16 residues. The DNA of the CDR3 is TGTGCTAGCAGCCAGACAAGCGGAGAACTCTACAATGAGCAGTTCTTC. Translated, it gives CASSQTSGELYNEQFF.

The genes are TRBV30 and TRBJ2-7, with 9 bases identical to TRBD1. V was pared by 1 base and J by 2 bases, with 6 bases of the junction left unmatched. This CDR3 region has 15 residues. Germline values: CDR1 GTSNPN, CDR2 SVGIG (reference sequence). The CDR3 loop is CAWSAQTGGPYEQYF. DNA for the CDR3: TGTGCCTGGAGTGCCCAGACAGGGGGTCCCTACGAGCAGTACTTC.

The V gene is TRBV2, the J gene TRBJ1-1; no firm D call. Trimming cost V 4 bases and J 0 bases, with 9 bases left between them. The CDR3 loop spans 14 amino acids. Germline loops: CDR1 SNHLY, CDR2 FYNNEI. The CDR3 DNA reads as TGTGCCAGCAGTGCTCGTCAGGTGAACACTGAAGCTTTCTTT. This sequence encodes CASSARQVNTEAFF.

The chain joins TRBV29-1 to TRBJ2-5, with 7 bases that match TRBD1. This CDR3 spans 13 amino acids. V lost 6 bases, J lost 1 base, and 5 bases stayed unmatched. Germline V gene sequence: CDR1 SQVTM, CDR2 ANQGSEA. CDR3 nucleotides: TGCAGCGTACACAGGGGTGGCCAAGAGACCCAGTACTTC. Protein: CSVHRGGQETQYF.